This section outlines one T cell receptor (beta chain) sequence together with its context. As yet, its antigen is unknown. The junction and the germline gene differ at one end; a read error may be behind it. These data belong to a study of blood T cells in healthy people across ages. General study findings and limits: While age rose, TCR beta diversity per million T cells dropped in a roughly linear way.

The V gene's germline CDR1 is MNHEY and CDR2 SMNVEV (reference sequence). CDR3 length equals 13 residues. With a J-beta primer mix and a sample-barcoded 5' primer, a second PCR ran 7 to 11 cycles. One entry per CDR3 protein, called by TCRdb with MiXCR from the 5' RACE reads. The profile covers roughly 1.4 million distinct CDR3 sequences, with around 59% appearing a single time and approximately 7% taken by the ten largest. This sequence originates from a man aged 18 to 29 in good health. Sequencing was done on a sample of blood. This chain connects TRBV27 to TRBJ2-3; unclear D gene. The CDR3 region has the DNA TGTGCCTGCAGTTTAACGGTGACAGATACGCAGTATTTT. This translates into CACSLTVTDTQYF.